This record covers a single TCR beta chain. Generated by immunoSEQ multiplex PCR, the TCRdb table keeps only in-frame clones and is missing some. Of about 2 million clones detected, 95% appear once; the ten largest clones hold 0.1% to 0.15%. The data derive from a study of shared clonotypes between healthy human individuals. The source of this sequence is a man between 18 and 35 years old in good health. Specimen: naive CD4+ T cells sorted from blood. The sample's subset: CD45RA+ positively selected.

CDR3 amino acids: CASSFTGTLLNEQFF. CDR3 in DNA: TGTGCCAGCAGCTTTACCGGGACACTACTTAATGAGCAGTTCTTC. The chain recombines TRBV7-9 with TRBJ2-1; perhaps TRBD1 as D (6 bases). The V and J ends lost 3 bases and 7 bases respectively, with 16 bases between them. CDR3 size: 15 residues. Germline V gene lookup returns CDR1 SEHNR and CDR2 FQNEAQ (reference sequence).